This is a list of T cell receptor beta chains from one sample in a study of blood T cells in healthy people across ages. TCRdb fed the 5' RACE reads into MiXCR, producing one record per CDR3 protein. The top ten clones hold about 4% of a sample with 1.5 million to 1.8 million distinct CDR3 sequences, around 40% of them seen once. The sequencing input was blood. Every receptor here comes from a woman in her late teens or twenties in good health. Each CDR3 is given with its conserved first and last residue. The D gene is left open where the match is weak. Some rows have no size entry. The others give once, few or many, or a class for an expanded clone.

TRBV12-5	TRBJ2-1	-	TRBD2	CASGLVLAGGQLNEQFF	TGTGCTAGTGGTTTGGTACTTGCGGGGGGCCAACTCAATGAGCAGTTCTTC
TRBV7-9	TRBJ1-1	once	-	CASSFTPSNTEAFF	TGTGCCAGCAGCTTTACACCTTCGAACACTGAAGCTTTCTTT
TRBV20-1	TRBJ2-5	few	TRBD1	CSAGRTGPETQYF	TGCAGTGCTGGAAGGACAGGCCCGGAGACCCAGTACTTC
TRBV19	TRBJ2-7	-	TRBD2	CASRRLAGQYEQYF	TGTGCCAGTAGAAGACTAGCGGGACAATACGAGCAGTACTTC
TRBV11-2	TRBJ1-2	few	-	CASRAPGAGYYGYTF	TGTGCCAGCAGGGCTCCGGGAGCCGGTTACTATGGCTACACCTTC
TRBV28	TRBJ2-5	-	-	CASSPQPSLAGGSNEQYF	TGTGCCAGCAGCCCACAGCCATCACTAGCTGGTGGGTCGAATGAGCAGTACTTC
TRBV20-1	TRBJ2-7	-	TRBD2	CSARDLGTRPYEQYF	TGCAGTGCTAGAGATTTGGGGACTAGACCCTACGAGCAGTACTTC
TRBV6-2/TRBV6-3	TRBJ2-1	-	TRBD2	CASSYGREATGKQFF	TGTGCCAGCAGTTACGGGCGGGAGGCAACAGGGAAGCAGTTCTTC
TRBV6-2/TRBV6-3	TRBJ2-7	-	-	CASSYSIKGPYEQYF	TGTGCCAGCAGTTACTCGATTAAAGGACCCTACGAGCAGTACTTC
TRBV12-3/TRBV12-4	TRBJ1-4	-	-	CASSLVQGYEKLFF	TGTGCCAGCAGTTTGGTACAGGGTTATGAAAAACTGTTTTTT
TRBV7-9	TRBJ1-1	few	-	CASSYPRSGPEAFF	TGTGCCAGCAGCTATCCGAGATCCGGCCCTGAAGCTTTCTTT
TRBV30	TRBJ1-5	-	TRBD1	CAWDRGGGQPQHF	TGTGCCTGGGACAGGGGAGGGGGTCAGCCCCAGCATTTT
TRBV20-1	TRBJ2-7	few	TRBD2	CSARSRGSGVLSYEQYF	TGCAGTGCTAGATCCCGGGGTAGCGGGGTCCTCTCCTACGAGCAGTACTTC
TRBV2	TRBJ1-5	-	-	CASRRGLSHTDPQPQHF	TGTGCCAGCAGGCGCGGCCTCTCCCATACCGACCCTCAGCCCCAGCATTTT
TRBV30	TRBJ2-5	-	-	CAWSAPVNEQYF	TGTGCCTGGAGTGCCCCCGTCAATGAGCAGTACTTC
TRBV7-8	TRBJ1-1	-	TRBD1	CASSSRTGKNTEAFF	TGTGCCAGCAGTAGTCGGACAGGGAAGAACACTGAAGCTTTCTTT
TRBV7-2	TRBJ2-1	few	TRBD2	CASTPVRGVVNEQFF	TGTGCCAGCACGCCAGTCCGGGGGGTGGTCAATGAGCAGTTCTTC
TRBV2	TRBJ2-5	few	TRBD1	CASSLGQGLHQETQYF	TGTGCCAGCAGTCTGGGACAGGGGCTACATCAAGAGACCCAGTACTTC
TRBV19	TRBJ1-2	-	TRBD1	CASNTKTATGGGYTF	TGTGCCAGTAACACAAAGACAGCTACAGGGGGTGGCTACACCTTC
TRBV9	TRBJ2-6	-	TRBD2	CASSGWTSGRSGANVLTF	TGTGCCAGCAGCGGCTGGACTAGCGGGAGATCTGGGGCCAACGTCCTGACTTTC
TRBV6-2/TRBV6-3	TRBJ2-1	few	TRBD2	CAARASGSNEQFF	TGTGCCGCCCGGGCTAGCGGGAGTAATGAGCAGTTCTTC
TRBV7-6	TRBJ2-2	-	-	CASSLGEVTGELFF	TGTGCCAGCAGCTTAGGGGAGGTTACCGGGGAGCTGTTTTTT
TRBV30	TRBJ2-7	-	TRBD1	CAWSVWDRGSYEQYF	TGTGCCTGGAGTGTATGGGACAGGGGATCCTACGAGCAGTACTTC
TRBV11-2	TRBJ2-3	few	-	CASSLRPSTDTQYF	TGTGCCAGCAGCTTAAGGCCTAGCACAGATACGCAGTATTTT
TRBV15	TRBJ2-7	once	-	CATSRDDGYNEQYF	TGTGCCACCAGCAGAGATGACGGTTACAATGAGCAGTACTTC
TRBV12-3/TRBV12-4	TRBJ1-2	-	-	CASSGTALGYTF	TGTGCCAGCAGTGGGACCGCCTTAGGCTACACCTTC
TRBV7-2	TRBJ2-5	few	-	CASSSSWANEQYF	TGTGCCAGCAGCTCCTCCTGGGCCAATGAGCAGTACTTC
TRBV7-2	TRBJ1-6	-	-	CASSLGQGLSSPLHF	TGTGCCAGCAGCTTAGGGCAGGGATTAAGTTCACCCCTCCACTTT
TRBV7-2	TRBJ2-7	-	-	CASSLDRSRYEQYF	TGTGCCAGCAGCTTAGACAGGTCGCGTTACGAGCAGTACTTC
TRBV3-1	TRBJ1-6	-	TRBD1	CASRQGTYNSPLHF	TGTGCCAGCAGACAGGGGACCTATAATTCACCCCTCCACTTT
TRBV28	TRBJ2-7	-	-	CASSQSPINEQYF	TGTGCCAGCAGTCAATCGCCCATAAATGAGCAGTACTTC
TRBV5-1	TRBJ1-1	-	-	CASSLAGLGRAEAFF	TGCGCCAGCAGCTTGGCGGGCCTGGGACGTGCTGAAGCTTTCTTT
TRBV20-1	TRBJ2-1	-	-	CSARAGGGSYEQFF	TGCAGTGCTAGAGCAGGGGGGGGTTCCTACGAGCAGTTCTTC
TRBV12-3/TRBV12-4	TRBJ2-2	-	TRBD1	CASSGHNRGGSTGELFF	TGTGCCAGCAGTGGTCACAACAGGGGTGGGAGCACCGGGGAGCTGTTTTTT
TRBV5-1	TRBJ2-1	-	-	CASANEGHNEQFF	TGCGCCAGCGCTAATGAGGGCCATAATGAGCAGTTCTTC
TRBV24-1	TRBJ2-1	-	TRBD2	CATSDVRLAGGNNEQFF	TGTGCCACCAGTGATGTCCGACTAGCGGGGGGGAACAATGAGCAGTTCTTC
TRBV5-1	TRBJ2-7	-	-	CASSLGGTSPEQYF	TGCGCCAGCAGCTTGGGTGGGACCTCCCCCGAGCAGTACTTC
TRBV5-1	TRBJ2-1	-	-	CASSLDSGYYEQFF	TGCGCCAGCAGCTTGGATAGCGGCTACTACGAGCAGTTCTTC
TRBV28	TRBJ2-7	-	TRBD1	CASSLSGTGVEQYF	TGTGCCAGCAGTTTATCTGGGACAGGGGTCGAGCAGTACTTC
TRBV4-3	TRBJ2-3	few	-	CASSQRRLPSTDTQYF	TGCGCCAGCAGCCAGAGGCGACTACCTAGCACAGATACGCAGTATTTT
TRBV20-1	TRBJ2-5	-	-	CSARDLLTQETQYF	TGCAGTGCTAGAGATCTTCTTACCCAAGAGACCCAGTACTTC
TRBV15	TRBJ2-7	few	TRBD2	CATSRDLTSGGHQYF	TGTGCCACCAGCAGAGATCTGACTAGCGGGGGCCACCAGTACTTC
TRBV27	TRBJ2-1	few	-	CASSVQGGNEQFF	TGTGCCAGCAGCGTACAGGGGGGGAATGAGCAGTTCTTC
TRBV24-1	TRBJ2-1	-	TRBD2	CATSDFGLAGGRKNNEQFF	TGTGCCACCAGTGATTTTGGGCTAGCGGGAGGGCGGAAGAACAATGAGCAGTTCTTC
TRBV5-6	TRBJ2-3	-	-	CASSLRLNKLYTQYF	TGTGCCAGCAGCTTAAGGCTAAACAAGCTCTATACGCAGTATTTT
TRBV29-1	TRBJ2-7	few	-	CSVVNLGVSYEQYF	TGCAGCGTTGTGAACCTAGGGGTCAGCTACGAGCAGTACTTC
TRBV27	TRBJ1-5	few	-	CASSLFGQGHPGNQPQHF	TGTGCCAGCAGTTTATTTGGTCAGGGGCATCCTGGCAATCAGCCCCAGCATTTT
TRBV20-1	TRBJ2-3	few	TRBD2	CSASRGLAGATDTQYF	TGCAGTGCTAGTCGGGGACTAGCGGGAGCGACAGATACGCAGTATTTT
TRBV7-9	TRBJ1-6	many	-	CASSLKGYSPLHF	TGTGCCAGCAGCTTGAAGGGGTATTCACCCCTCCACTTT